This T cell receptor (beta chain) appears in the sequencing data of a study of vaccination effects on CD4 cells after COVID-19. Across the whole study: Post-vaccine samples followed the second dose by a median of 72 days.

Researchers isolated CD4+ T cells once around 11 days of culture had elapsed. Vaccine administered to participants consisted of two doses of either BNT162b2 or mRNA-1273. No vaccinee had earlier SARS-CoV-2 infection, and nucleocapsid antibodies were negative. A note on this clone: What it binds is unknown.

Produced via immunoSEQ multiplex PCR; TCRdb's table is partial and in-frame only. The sample includes tens of thousands of clones, roughly four fifths seen only once; the top ten take about 2.5%. This CDR3 comprises 14 residues. The germline gives CDR1 MDHEN, CDR2 SYDVKM. The V and J ends lost 6 bases and 6 bases, in that order; junction bases with no gene match: 10. This TCR was recovered from a human donor who received a COVID-19 vaccine. The chain is built from TRBV28 and TRBJ1-2; the match to TRBD1 covers 7 bases. The sample was CD4+ T cells from PBMCs cultured without peptide, taken after COVID-19 vaccination. CDR3 amino acids: CASRTAKGANGYTF. The CDR3 coding sequence is TGTGCCAGCAGGACAGCGAAGGGGGCGAATGGCTACACCTTC.